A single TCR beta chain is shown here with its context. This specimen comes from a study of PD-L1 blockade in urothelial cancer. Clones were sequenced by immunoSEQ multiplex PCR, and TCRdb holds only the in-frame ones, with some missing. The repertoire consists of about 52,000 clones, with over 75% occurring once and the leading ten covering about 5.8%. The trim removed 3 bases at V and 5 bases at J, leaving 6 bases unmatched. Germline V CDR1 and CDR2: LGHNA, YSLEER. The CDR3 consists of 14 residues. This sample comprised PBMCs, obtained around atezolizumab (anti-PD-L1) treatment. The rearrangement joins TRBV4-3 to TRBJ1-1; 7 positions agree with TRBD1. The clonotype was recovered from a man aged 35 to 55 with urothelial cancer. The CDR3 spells CASSHRTGQTEAFF. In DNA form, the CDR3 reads TGCGCCAGCAGCCACAGGACAGGCCAAACTGAAGCTTTCTTT.